These 26 T cell receptor beta chains share one sample of origin, sequenced in a study of T-cell reconstitution after alpha-beta-depleted transplantation in children. Study conclusions and caveats: Hyperexpanded clones declined; after one year, newly produced T cells mostly supplied diversity.

Unique molecular identifiers tagged the TCRbeta library. MiXCR, applied by TCRdb to the PCR reads, yields one record per CDR3 protein. The data show 250,000 to 300,000 distinct CDR3 sequences, around 7.1% seen once. No antigen has been identified for these receptors. The sequenced sample was peripheral blood, obtained 360 days after TCRalphabeta/CD19-depleted stem cell transplant. The receptor source for this set is a female patient between 2 and 15 years old who had a stem cell transplant for Fanconi anemia, so the T cells may come from the graft donor.

In this sample, this clonotype turned up once. Because the CDR3 is missing its conserved closing phenylalanine or tryptophan, this is likely a read error. The rearrangement links TRBV7-8 to TRBJ1-6; no clear D. This CDR3 comprises 13 residues. Trimming removed 4 bases at V and 10 bases at J, with 11 bases between. Germline assignment: CDR1 SGHVS and CDR2 FQNEAQ. DNA for the CDR3: TGTGCCAGCAGCTCGAAGGAAAGGTCACCCCTCCACTCT. The encoded protein is CASSSKERSPLHS.

This clonotype has ten or more counts. The chain carries TRBV12-3 or TRBV12-4 and TRBJ2-7; the D gene could be TRBD1 or TRBD2 (5 bases each). The CDR3 is 14 amino acids. Trimming shortened V by 7 bases and J by 1 base, and 14 bases separated the two germline ends. The CDR3 bases are TGTGCCAGCACGAGGGGTCCAAGGTCCTACGAGCAGTACTTC. Its protein is CASTRGPRSYEQYF.

The V gene is TRBV5-1, the J gene TRBJ2-7; the D gene is possibly TRBD1 (5 bases). CDR1 is SGHRS, CDR2 YFSETQ, per germline. V lost 5 bases, J lost 3 bases, and 9 bases lay in between. The CDR3 has 12 amino acids. The chain's CDR3 is CASSGRDYEQYF. CDR3 bases: TGCGCCAGCAGTGGCAGGGACTACGAGCAGTACTTC.

This rearrangement joins TRBV19 to TRBJ1-5, with D uncertain. With 7 bases removed from V and 4 bases from J, the gap between germline ends came to 20 bases. The CDR3 totals 16 residues. CDR1 and CDR2 (germline): LNHDA, SQIVND (reference sequence). The chain's CDR3 is CASNVMGALNNQPQHF. DNA of the CDR3: TGTGCCAGTAACGTTATGGGTGCCCTAAATAATCAGCCCCAGCATTTT.

This clonotype was recorded many times. The chain links TRBV27 to TRBJ2-7; 7 bases are a match to TRBD1. Per the germline V gene, CDR1 is MNHEY and CDR2 is SMNVEV (reference sequence). V lost 3 bases, J lost 2 bases, and 1 base stayed unmatched. The CDR3 spans 13 residues. In DNA, the CDR3 is TGTGCCAGCAGTTTGACAGGGACCTACGAGCAGTACTTC. Residues: CASSLTGTYEQYF.

This clonotype has only a few counts. The chain has TRBV15 and TRBJ1-2, with D maybe TRBD1 (6 bases). The CDR3 sequence is 15 residues long. The germline gives CDR1 LNHNV, CDR2 YYDKDF (reference sequence). Trimming cost V 1 base and J 8 bases, with 17 bases left between them. The CDR3 DNA reads as TGTGCCACCAGCAGAGCTGCCGTGGGGGGCCTGGGCTACACCTTC. Residues: CATSRAAVGGLGYTF.

The V call is TRBV27, the J call TRBJ1-2; D not certain. Germline-derived CDR1 and CDR2 are MNHEY and SMNVEV (reference sequence). This CDR3 is built from 17 residues. Trimming pared 0 bases from V and 5 bases from J, leaving 19 bases between. The chain's CDR3 is CASSLSGGRIYPYGYTF. The CDR3 bases are TGTGCCAGCAGTTTATCGGGCGGACGGATCTACCCATATGGCTACACCTTC.

At least ten counts were recorded for this clonotype. The V call is TRBV20-1, the J call TRBJ2-3, with a tentative D call TRBD2 (7 bases). With 6 bases removed from V and 4 bases from J, the gap between germline ends came to 29 bases. The CDR3 loop spans 18 amino acids. Germline CDR1 is DFQATT and CDR2 is SNEGSKA (reference sequence). Here the CDR3 reads CSARGAHRVYETPDTQYF. The CDR3 DNA reads TGCAGTGCCCGGGGGGCCCACAGGGTATACGAAACACCAGATACGCAGTATTTT.

The sample holds a few counts of this clonotype. The chain employs TRBV5-1 and TRBJ2-7; 7 bases are a match to TRBD1. Germline V lookup: CDR1 SGHRS, CDR2 YFSETQ. V shed 4 bases, J shed 0 bases, and the junction held 7 bases outside the gene matches. The CDR3 is made up of 15 amino acids. Written as DNA, the CDR3 is TGCGCCAGCAGCCCGACGACAGGGAGCTCCTACGAGCAGTACTTC. Protein product: CASSPTTGSSYEQYF.

There are many counts of this clonotype. The chain carries TRBV7-9 and TRBJ2-3; D is unclear. This CDR3 is built from 15 residues. Trimming took off 1 base at V and 4 bases at J, with 12 bases between the two ends. Per germline, CDR1 SEHNR and CDR2 FQNEAQ (reference sequence). CDR3 sequence: CASSLEAVRADTQYF. DNA of the CDR3: TGTGCCAGCAGCTTAGAGGCAGTAAGAGCAGATACGCAGTATTTT. Filled out from reference TRBV7-9 and TRBJ2-3, the complete variable domain reads DTGVSQNPRHKITKRGQNVTFRCDPISEHNRLYWYRQTLGQGPEFLTYFQNEAQLEKSRLLSDRFSAERPKGSFSTLEIQRTEQGDSAMYLCASSLEAVRADTQYFGPGTRLTVL.

This clonotype has at least ten counts. This sequence joins TRBV5-1 and TRBJ1-2; a weak D match, TRBD1 (5 bases). Germline V CDR1 and CDR2: SGHRS, YFSETQ. Trimming took off 4 bases at V and 4 bases at J, with 17 bases between the two ends. The CDR3 runs 15 residues. The CDR3 reads CASSPELGEVYGYTF. DNA for the CDR3: TGCGCCAGCAGCCCTGAATTGGGGGAGGTCTATGGCTACACCTTC.

CDR3 amino acids: CSATTGDSYEQYF. The CDR3 nucleotides read TGCAGTGCTACGACAGGGGACAGCTACGAGCAGTACTTC. The rearrangement joins TRBV20-1 to TRBJ2-7; TRBD1 matches at 8 bases. The V and J ends lost 4 bases and 3 bases, in that order; junction bases with no gene match: 5. This CDR3 spans 13 amino acids. Looked up from germline, CDR1 is DFQATT and CDR2 is SNEGSKA (reference sequence).

This clonotype was found many times. The chain links TRBV6-2 or TRBV6-3 to TRBJ2-3, with 7 bases fitting TRBD2. V dropped 4 bases and J dropped 6; count of bases not matched to a gene: 7. This CDR3 region has 14 residues. Looked up from germline, CDR1 is MNHEY and CDR2 is SVGEGT. For the CDR3, the DNA is TGTGCCAGCAGTTGGGCGGGGGACTCTGATACGCAGTATTTT. Encoded protein: CASSWAGDSDTQYF.

The chain has TRBV28 and TRBJ2-3; 7 nucleotides match TRBD2. Per germline, CDR1 MDHEN and CDR2 SYDVKM. Germline trimming cut 2 bases from V and 7 bases from J; bases unmatched to any gene: 6. The CDR3 loop spans 14 amino acids. CDR3 DNA sequence: TGTGCCAGCAGTTTAACTAGCGAGGAATATACGCAGTATTTT. Protein: CASSLTSEEYTQYF. Full variable domain (missing parts from reference TRBV28 and TRBJ2-3): DVKVTQSSRYLVKRTGEKVFLECVQDMDHENMFWYRQDPGLGLRLIYFSYDVKMKEKGDIPEGYSVSREKKERFSLILESASTNQTSMYLCASSLTSEEYTQYFGPGTRLTVL.

This clonotype was recorded at least ten times. This chain joins TRBV6-5 and TRBJ2-1, with no clear D. The CDR3 spans 14 residues. V was cut by 0 bases and J by 6 bases, with 9 bases left in between. From germline, CDR1 is MNHEY and CDR2 SVGAGI. CDR3 sequence (DNA): TGTGCCAGCAGTTACTCGACCGGGCCCAATGAGCAGTTCTTC. It codes for CASSYSTGPNEQFF.

This clonotype was found many times. The gene calls are TRBV12-3 or TRBV12-4 and TRBJ2-1; a possible D gene is TRBD2 (5 bases). The CDR3 is made up of 16 amino acids. Trimming removed 5 bases at V and 4 bases at J, with 18 bases between. The CDR3 coding sequence is TGTGCCAGCAGTGGGAGTTTAACGGACCTATACAATGAGCAGTTCTTC. It translates to CASSGSLTDLYNEQFF.

The chain recombines TRBV7-8 with TRBJ2-1, with 10 bases lining up with TRBD1. The CDR3 is 14 residues long. The germline gives CDR1 SGHVS, CDR2 FQNEAQ. Trimming removed 4 bases from V and 7 bases from J; junction bases left unmatched: 4. The CDR3 is CASSSTGGANEQFF. DNA of the CDR3: TGTGCCAGCAGCTCGACAGGGGGCGCGAATGAGCAGTTCTTC.

This clonotype was seen a handful of times. This chain links TRBV5-1 with TRBJ2-2, with a weak D call TRBD1 (5 bases). Germline values: CDR1 SGHRS, CDR2 YFSETQ. This CDR3 contains 14 residues. V was clipped by 5 bases and J by 1 base, with 9 bases between them. The CDR3 DNA follows: TGCGCCAGCAGAGGGGCAGGGAACACCGGGGAGCTGTTTTTT. As protein: CASRGAGNTGELFF.

This clonotype was observed at least ten times. The chain combines TRBV5-1 with TRBJ2-1; the match to TRBD2 covers 8 bases. Trimming removed 5 bases from V and 3 bases from J; junction bases left unmatched: 7. The germline CDR1 and CDR2 sequences are SGHRS and YFSETQ. CDR3 size: 15 residues. CDR3 residues: CASRPGGQDYNEQFF. The CDR3 DNA reads as TGCGCCAGCAGACCGGGAGGGCAGGACTACAATGAGCAGTTCTTC.

This clonotype was picked up many times. The chain carries TRBV7-8 and TRBJ1-1, with D tentatively TRBD1 (5 bases). The CDR3 is 13 residues long. Trimming shortened V by 1 base and J by 4 bases, and 7 bases separated the two germline ends. Per germline, CDR1 SGHVS and CDR2 FQNEAQ. The DNA for the CDR3 is TGTGCCAGCAGCTTAGGGGGCGTCACTGAAGCTTTCTTT. Its protein is CASSLGGVTEAFF.

This clonotype has just a few counts. The V call is TRBV19, the J call TRBJ2-1; TRBD2 aligns across 14 bases. V lost 7 bases, J lost 8 bases, and 7 bases stayed unmatched. This CDR3 region has 15 residues. Germline CDR1 is LNHDA and CDR2 is SQIVND (reference sequence). CDR3 sequence (DNA): TGTGCCAGTACCACGGGACTAGCGGGGGACGATGAGCAGTTCTTC. Protein: CASTTGLAGDDEQFF. The full variable domain, its missing parts supplied by reference TRBV19 and TRBJ2-1, is DGGITQSPKYLFRKEGQNVTLSCEQNLNHDAMYWYRQDPGQGLRLIYYSQIVNDFQKGDIAEGYSVSREKKESFPLTVTSAQKNPTAFYLCASTTGLAGDDEQFFGPGTRLTVL.

There are many counts of this clonotype. V gene TRBV4-3 combines with J gene TRBJ2-1, with D perhaps matching TRBD2 (6 bases). Germline assignment: CDR1 LGHNA and CDR2 YSLEER. This CDR3 is built from 18 residues. V was shortened by 0 bases and J by 0 bases, with 15 bases between the two germline ends. Here the CDR3 DNA reads TGCGCCAGCAGCCAAGAAGCCGTCGGACTACTCTCCTACAATGAGCAGTTCTTC. Its translation is CASSQEAVGLLSYNEQFF.

This clonotype was picked up a small number of times. This rearrangement joins TRBV5-6 to TRBJ2-2; TRBD2 matches 8 bases. The germline V gene has CDR1 SGHDT and CDR2 YYEEEE. Trimming took 5 bases from V and 2 from J; bases not matched to a gene: 5. CDR3 length: 15 amino acids. The CDR3 DNA sequence: TGTGCCAGCAGGCCCGCGGGGGGCAACACCGGGGAGCTGTTTTTT. This codes for CASRPAGGNTGELFF.

This clonotype was seen ten or more times. The genes are TRBV5-1 and TRBJ2-1, with TRBD1 matching 12 bases. The CDR3 is 15 residues long. Germline CDR1 and CDR2: SGHRS and YFSETQ. V trimming: 0 bases; J trimming: 12 bases; junction bases outside the gene matches: 7. The CDR3 DNA follows: TGCGCCAGCAGCTTGGGCGGGACAGGGGGCGTGTGGCAGTTCTTC. Translating gives CASSLGGTGGVWQFF.

This sequence joins TRBV7-9 and TRBJ1-5; no clear D gene. The CDR3 is 12 residues long. Germline CDR1 SEHNR, CDR2 FQNEAQ (reference sequence). Trimming took 5 bases from V and 5 from J, leaving 7 bases between them. The CDR3 region has the DNA TGTGCCAGCAGCAACGAGTATCAGCCCCAGCATTTT. Protein: CASSNEYQPQHF.

Concerning this clonotype itself: A much larger clone sits a single nucleotide away, making a read error possible. This chain joins TRBV20-1 and TRBJ1-5; tentatively, D is TRBD1 (5 bases). V was shortened by 7 bases and J by 3 bases, with 16 bases between the two germline ends. The CDR3 has 14 amino acids. Germline V gives CDR1 DFQATT, CDR2 SNEGSKA (reference sequence). Here the CDR3 reads CSESGLMNNQPQHF. CDR3 nucleotide sequence: TGCAGTGAATCGGGACTGATGAACAATCAGCCCCAGCATTTT.